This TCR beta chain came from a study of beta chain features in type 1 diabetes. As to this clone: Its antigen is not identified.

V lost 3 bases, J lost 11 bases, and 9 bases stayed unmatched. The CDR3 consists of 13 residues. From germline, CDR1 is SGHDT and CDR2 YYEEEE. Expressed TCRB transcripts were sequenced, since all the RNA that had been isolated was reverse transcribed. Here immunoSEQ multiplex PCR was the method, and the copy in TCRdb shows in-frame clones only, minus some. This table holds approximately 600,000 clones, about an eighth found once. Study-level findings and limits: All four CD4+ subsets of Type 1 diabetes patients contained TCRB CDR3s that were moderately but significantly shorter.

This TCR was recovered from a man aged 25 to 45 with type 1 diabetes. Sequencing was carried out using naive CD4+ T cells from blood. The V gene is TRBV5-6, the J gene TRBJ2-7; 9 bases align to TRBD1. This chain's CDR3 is CASSWRGQGMEYF. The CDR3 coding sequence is TGTGCCAGCAGCTGGCGGGGACAGGGTATGGAGTACTTC.